Given below is one T cell receptor beta chain in context. The ends lost 0 bases at V and 6 bases at J; junction bases unmatched: 7. CDR1 and CDR2 (germline): MNHEY, SVGEGT. The CDR3 loop spans 17 amino acids. MiXCR, run by TCRdb on the 5' RACE reads, gives a single entry per CDR3 protein. The sample lists about 350,000 distinct CDR3 sequences, roughly an eighth occurring once. This sample is part of a study of T-cell memory formation after mild COVID-19. This clonotype originated in a young man who had mild COVID-19 (a few samples of this study predate the infection). Cell type and time point are not known. The sample was PBMCs or a T cell subset sorted from them (not recorded which). The rearrangement joins TRBV6-2 or TRBV6-3 to TRBJ1-5; 11 positions match TRBD1. CDR3: CASSYSGTGGLSQPQHF. Here the CDR3 DNA reads TGTGCCAGCAGTTACTCCGGGACAGGGGGTTTGTCTCAGCCCCAGCATTTT.